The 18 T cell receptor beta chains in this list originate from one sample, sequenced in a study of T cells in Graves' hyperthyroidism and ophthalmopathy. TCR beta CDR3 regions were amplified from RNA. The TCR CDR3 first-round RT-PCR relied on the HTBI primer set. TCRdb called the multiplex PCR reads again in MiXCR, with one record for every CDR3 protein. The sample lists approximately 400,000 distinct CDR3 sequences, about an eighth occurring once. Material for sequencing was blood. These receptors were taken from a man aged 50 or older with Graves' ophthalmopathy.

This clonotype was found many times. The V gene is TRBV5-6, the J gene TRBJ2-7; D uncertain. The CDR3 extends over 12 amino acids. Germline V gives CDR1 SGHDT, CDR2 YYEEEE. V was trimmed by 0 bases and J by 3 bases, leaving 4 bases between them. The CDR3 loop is CASSLDGYEQYF. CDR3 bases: TGTGCCAGCAGCTTGGACGGCTACGAGCAGTACTTC.

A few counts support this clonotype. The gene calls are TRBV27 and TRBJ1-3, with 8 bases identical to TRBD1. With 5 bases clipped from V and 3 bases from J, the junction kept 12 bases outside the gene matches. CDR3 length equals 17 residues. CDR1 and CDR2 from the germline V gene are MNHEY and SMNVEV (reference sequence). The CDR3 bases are TGTGCCAGCAGTCTCTCCGGACAGGGCGTGTTTGGAAACACCATATATTTT. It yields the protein CASSLSGQGVFGNTIYF.

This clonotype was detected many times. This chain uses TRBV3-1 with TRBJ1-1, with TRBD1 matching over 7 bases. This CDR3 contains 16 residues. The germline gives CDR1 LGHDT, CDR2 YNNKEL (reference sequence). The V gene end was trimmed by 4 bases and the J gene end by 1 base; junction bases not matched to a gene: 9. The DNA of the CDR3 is TGTGCCAGCAGCCCGCGAGGGGGCACCAGGAACACTGAAGCTTTCTTT. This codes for CASSPRGGTRNTEAFF.

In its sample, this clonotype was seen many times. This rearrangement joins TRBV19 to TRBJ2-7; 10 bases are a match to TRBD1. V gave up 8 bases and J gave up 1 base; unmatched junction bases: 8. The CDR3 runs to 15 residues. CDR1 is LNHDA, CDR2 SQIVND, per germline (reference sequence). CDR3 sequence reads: CASASGQGSSYEQYF. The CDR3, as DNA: TGTGCCAGTGCTTCGGGACAGGGGTCGTCCTACGAGCAGTACTTC. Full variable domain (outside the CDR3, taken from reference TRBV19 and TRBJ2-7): DGGITQSPKYLFRKEGQNVTLSCEQNLNHDAMYWYRQDPGQGLRLIYYSQIVNDFQKGDIAEGYSVSREKKESFPLTVTSAQKNPTAFYLCASASGQGSSYEQYFGPGTRLTVT.

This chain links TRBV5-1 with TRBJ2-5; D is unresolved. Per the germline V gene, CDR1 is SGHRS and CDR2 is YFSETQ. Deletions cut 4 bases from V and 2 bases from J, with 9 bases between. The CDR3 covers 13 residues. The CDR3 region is CASSQTHQETQYF. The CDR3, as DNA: TGCGCCAGCAGCCAGACCCATCAAGAGACCCAGTACTTC. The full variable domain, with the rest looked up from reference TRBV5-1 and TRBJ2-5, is KAGVTQTPRYLIKTRGQQVTLSCSPISGHRSVSWYQQTPGQGLQFLFEYFSETQRNKGNFPGRFSGRQFSNSRSEMNVSTLELGDSALYLCASSQTHQETQYFGPGTRLLVL.

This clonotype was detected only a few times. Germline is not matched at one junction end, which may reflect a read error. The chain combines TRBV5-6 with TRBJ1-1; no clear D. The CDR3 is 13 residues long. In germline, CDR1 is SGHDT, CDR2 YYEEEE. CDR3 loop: CASSPDGRSEAFF. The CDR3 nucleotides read TGCGCCAGCAGCCCCGATGGCAGGAGTGAAGCTTTCTTT.

The CDR3 nucleotides read TGTGCCAGCAGGGGTGGCGGGACCGCCTCCTACGAGCAGTACTTC. It specifies CASRGGGTASYEQYF. The chain links TRBV2 to TRBJ2-7; tentative D call: TRBD2 (6 bases). Germline assignment: CDR1 SNHLY and CDR2 FYNNEI. V lost 6 bases and J 0 bases, leaving 15 bases between the germline ends. This CDR3 has 15 amino acids.

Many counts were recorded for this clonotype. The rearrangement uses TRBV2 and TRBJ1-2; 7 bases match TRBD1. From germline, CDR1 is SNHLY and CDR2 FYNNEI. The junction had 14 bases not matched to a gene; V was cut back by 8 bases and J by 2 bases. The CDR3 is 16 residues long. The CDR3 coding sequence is TGTGCCAGCGCTGATTGGGGGGACAGAAGCAACTATGGCTACACCTTC. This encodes CASADWGDRSNYGYTF.

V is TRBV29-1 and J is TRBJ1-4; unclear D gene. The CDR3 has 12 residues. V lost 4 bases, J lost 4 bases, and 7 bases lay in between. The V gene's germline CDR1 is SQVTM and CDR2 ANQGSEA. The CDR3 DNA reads TGCAGCGTTGGAGTGCTTAATGAAAAACTGTTTTTT. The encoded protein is CSVGVLNEKLFF.

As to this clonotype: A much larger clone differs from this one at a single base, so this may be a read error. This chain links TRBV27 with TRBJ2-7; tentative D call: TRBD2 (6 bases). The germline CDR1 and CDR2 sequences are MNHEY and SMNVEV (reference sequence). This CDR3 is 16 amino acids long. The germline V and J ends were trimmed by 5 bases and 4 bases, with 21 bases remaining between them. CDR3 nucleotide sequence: TGTGCCAGCAGTCCCGCCGACTATGCGGGAAGGTACGAGCAGTACTTC. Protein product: CASSPADYAGRYEQYF.

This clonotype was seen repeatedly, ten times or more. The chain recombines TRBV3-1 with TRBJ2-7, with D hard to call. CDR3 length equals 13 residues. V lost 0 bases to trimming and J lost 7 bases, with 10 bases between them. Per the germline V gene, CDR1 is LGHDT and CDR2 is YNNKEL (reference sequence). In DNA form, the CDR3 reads TGTGCCAGCAGCCAAGATGAGTTGCGGGAGCAGTACTTC. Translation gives CASSQDELREQYF.

CDR3 region: CATRRTRGGYTF. The CDR3 coding sequence is TGTGCCACACGAAGGACTCGGGGTGGCTACACCTTC. The chain recombines TRBV6-1 with TRBJ1-2; D gene ambiguous. The CDR3 is 12 amino acids. Germline loops: CDR1 MNHNS, CDR2 SASEGT. With 10 bases removed from V and 7 bases from J, the gap between germline ends came to 16 bases.

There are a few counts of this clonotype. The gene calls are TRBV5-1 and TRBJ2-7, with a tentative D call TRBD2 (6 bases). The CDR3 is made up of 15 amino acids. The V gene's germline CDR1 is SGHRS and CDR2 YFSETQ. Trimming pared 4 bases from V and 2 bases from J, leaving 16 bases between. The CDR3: CASSPVRGGTYEQYF. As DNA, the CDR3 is TGCGCCAGCAGCCCCGTAAGGGGCGGGACCTACGAGCAGTACTTC. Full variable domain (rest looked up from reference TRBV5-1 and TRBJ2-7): KAGVTQTPRYLIKTRGQQVTLSCSPISGHRSVSWYQQTPGQGLQFLFEYFSETQRNKGNFPGRFSGRQFSNSRSEMNVSTLELGDSALYLCASSPVRGGTYEQYFGPGTRLTVT.

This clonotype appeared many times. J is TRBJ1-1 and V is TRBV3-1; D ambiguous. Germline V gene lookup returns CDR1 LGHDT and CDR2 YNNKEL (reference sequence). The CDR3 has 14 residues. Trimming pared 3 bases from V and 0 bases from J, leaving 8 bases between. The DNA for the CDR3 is TGTGCCAGCAGCCAGCCAGGAATGAACACTGAAGCTTTCTTT. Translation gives CASSQPGMNTEAFF.

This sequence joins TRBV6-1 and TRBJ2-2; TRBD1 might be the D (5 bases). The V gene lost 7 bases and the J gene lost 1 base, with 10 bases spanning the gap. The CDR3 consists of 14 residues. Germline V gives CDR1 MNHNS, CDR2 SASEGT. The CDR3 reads CASMRTKNTGELFF. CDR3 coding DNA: TGTGCCAGCATGCGGACAAAGAACACCGGGGAGCTGTTTTTT.

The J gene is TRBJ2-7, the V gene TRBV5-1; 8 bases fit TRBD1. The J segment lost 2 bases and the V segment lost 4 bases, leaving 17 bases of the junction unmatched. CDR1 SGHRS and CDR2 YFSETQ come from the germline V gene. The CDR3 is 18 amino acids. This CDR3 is CASSPDRVQVFRAYEQYF. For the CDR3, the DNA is TGCGCCAGCAGCCCGGACAGGGTTCAGGTTTTCCGGGCCTACGAGCAGTACTTC.

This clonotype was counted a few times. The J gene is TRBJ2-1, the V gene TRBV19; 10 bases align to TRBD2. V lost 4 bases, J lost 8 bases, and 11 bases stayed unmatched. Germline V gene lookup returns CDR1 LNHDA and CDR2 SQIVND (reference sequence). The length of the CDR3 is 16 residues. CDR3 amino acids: CASSKHASGSWDEQFF. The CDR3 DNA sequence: TGTGCCAGTAGTAAACACGCTAGCGGGAGTTGGGATGAGCAGTTCTTC.

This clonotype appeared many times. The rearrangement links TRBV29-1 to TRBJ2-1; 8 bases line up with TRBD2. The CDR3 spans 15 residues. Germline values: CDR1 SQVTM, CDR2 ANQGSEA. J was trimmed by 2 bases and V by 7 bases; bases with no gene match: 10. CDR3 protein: CSGAGTSHTYNEQFF. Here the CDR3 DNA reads TGCAGCGGGGCCGGGACTAGTCACACCTACAATGAGCAGTTCTTC.